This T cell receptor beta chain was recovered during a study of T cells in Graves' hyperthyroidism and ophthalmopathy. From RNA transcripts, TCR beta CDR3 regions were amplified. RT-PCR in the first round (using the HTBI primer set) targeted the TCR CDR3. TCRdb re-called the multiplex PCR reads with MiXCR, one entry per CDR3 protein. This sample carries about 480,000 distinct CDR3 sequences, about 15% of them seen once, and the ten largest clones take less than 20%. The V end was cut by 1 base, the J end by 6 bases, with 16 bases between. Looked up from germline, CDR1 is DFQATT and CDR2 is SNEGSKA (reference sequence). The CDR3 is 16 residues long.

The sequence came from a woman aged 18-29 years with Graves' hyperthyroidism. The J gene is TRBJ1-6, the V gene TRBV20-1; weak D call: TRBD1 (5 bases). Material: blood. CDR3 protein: CSARGVGAGSNSPLHF. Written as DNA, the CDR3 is TGCAGTGCTAGAGGTGTCGGGGCAGGGTCTAATTCACCCCTCCACTTT.